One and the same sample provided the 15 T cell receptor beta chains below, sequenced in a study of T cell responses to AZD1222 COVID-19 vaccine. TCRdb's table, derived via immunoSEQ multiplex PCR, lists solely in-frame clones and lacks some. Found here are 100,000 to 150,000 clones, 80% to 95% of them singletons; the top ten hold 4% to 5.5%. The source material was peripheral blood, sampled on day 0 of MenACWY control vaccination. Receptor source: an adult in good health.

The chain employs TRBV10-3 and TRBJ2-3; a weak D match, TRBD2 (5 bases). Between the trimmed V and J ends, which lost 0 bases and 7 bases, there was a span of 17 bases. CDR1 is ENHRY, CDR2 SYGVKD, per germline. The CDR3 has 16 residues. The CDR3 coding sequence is TGTGCCATCAGTGAGTCGAAGTCGGGGTCCGGTAATACGCAGTATTTT. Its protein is CAISESKSGSGNTQYF.

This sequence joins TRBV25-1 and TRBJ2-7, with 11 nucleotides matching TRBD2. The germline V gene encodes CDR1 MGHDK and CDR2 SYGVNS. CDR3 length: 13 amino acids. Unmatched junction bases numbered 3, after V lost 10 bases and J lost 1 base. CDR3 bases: TGTGCCACCCGACTAGCGGGGTCCTACGAGCAGTACTTC. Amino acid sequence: CATRLAGSYEQYF.

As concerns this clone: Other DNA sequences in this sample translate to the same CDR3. This chain's CDR3 is CASSIGTEAFF. The CDR3 nucleotides read TGTGCCAGTAGTATTGGCACTGAAGCTTTCTTT. The rearrangement links TRBV19 to TRBJ1-1; D is unclear. The CDR3 contains 11 residues. V was shortened by 3 bases and J by 4 bases, with 3 bases between the two germline ends. The germline V gene has CDR1 LNHDA and CDR2 SQIVND (reference sequence).

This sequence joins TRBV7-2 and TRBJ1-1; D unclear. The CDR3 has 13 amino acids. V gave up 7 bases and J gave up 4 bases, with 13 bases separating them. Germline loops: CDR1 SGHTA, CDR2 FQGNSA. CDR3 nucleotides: TGTGCCAGCACTTCAGGAAGAGGCACTGAAGCTTTCTTT. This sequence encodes CASTSGRGTEAFF.

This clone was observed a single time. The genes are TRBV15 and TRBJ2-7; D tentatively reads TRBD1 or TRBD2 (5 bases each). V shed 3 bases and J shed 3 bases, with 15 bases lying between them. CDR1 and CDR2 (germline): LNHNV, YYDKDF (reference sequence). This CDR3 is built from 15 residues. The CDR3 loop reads CATSSLPGAFYEQYV. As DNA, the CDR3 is TGTGCCACCAGCAGTCTCCCCGGGGCCTTCTACGAGCAGTACGTC.

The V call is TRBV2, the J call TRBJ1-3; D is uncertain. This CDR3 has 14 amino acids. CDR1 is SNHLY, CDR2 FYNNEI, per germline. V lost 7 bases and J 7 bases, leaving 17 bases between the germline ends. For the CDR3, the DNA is TGTGCCAGCAAGCTGTTTGTCACGGACAACACCATATATTTT. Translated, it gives CASKLFVTDNTIYF.

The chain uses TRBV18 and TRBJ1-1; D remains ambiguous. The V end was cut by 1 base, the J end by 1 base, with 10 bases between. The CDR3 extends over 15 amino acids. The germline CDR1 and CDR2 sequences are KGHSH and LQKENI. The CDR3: CASSPLSPGNTEAFF. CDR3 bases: TGTGCCAGCTCACCACTGTCCCCGGGGAACACTGAAGCTTTCTTT.

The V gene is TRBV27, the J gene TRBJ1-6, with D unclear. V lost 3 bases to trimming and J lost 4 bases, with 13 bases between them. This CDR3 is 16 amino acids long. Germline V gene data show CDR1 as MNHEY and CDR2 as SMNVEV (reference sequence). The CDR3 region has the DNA TGTGCCAGCAGTTTTCGTCCAGAGATGTATAATTCACCCCTCCACTTT. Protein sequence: CASSFRPEMYNSPLHF.

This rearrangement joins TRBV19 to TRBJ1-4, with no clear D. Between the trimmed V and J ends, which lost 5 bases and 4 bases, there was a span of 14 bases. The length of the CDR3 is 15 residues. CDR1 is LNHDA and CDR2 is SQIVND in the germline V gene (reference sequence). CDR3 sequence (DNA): TGTGCCAGTAGTCCGTTGGCAGGATTTAATGAAAAACTGTTTTTT. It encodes CASSPLAGFNEKLFF.

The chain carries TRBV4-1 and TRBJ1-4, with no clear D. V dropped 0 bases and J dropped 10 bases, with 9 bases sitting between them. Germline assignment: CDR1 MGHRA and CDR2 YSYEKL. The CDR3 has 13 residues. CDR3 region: CASSQDLTRKLFF. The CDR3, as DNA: TGCGCCAGCAGCCAAGATTTAACACGAAAACTGTTTTTT.

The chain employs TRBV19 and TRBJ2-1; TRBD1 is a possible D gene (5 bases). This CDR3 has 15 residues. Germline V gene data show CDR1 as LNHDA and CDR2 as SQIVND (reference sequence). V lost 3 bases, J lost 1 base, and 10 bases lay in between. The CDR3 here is CASSIWQGSYNEQFF. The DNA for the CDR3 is TGTGCCAGTAGTATTTGGCAGGGTTCCTACAATGAGCAGTTCTTC.

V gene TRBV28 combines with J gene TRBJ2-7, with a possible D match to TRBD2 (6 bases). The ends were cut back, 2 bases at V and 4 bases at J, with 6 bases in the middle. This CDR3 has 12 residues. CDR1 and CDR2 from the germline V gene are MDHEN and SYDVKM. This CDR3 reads CASSLGGYEQYV. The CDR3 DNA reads TGTGCCAGCAGTTTAGGAGGGTACGAGCAGTACGTC.

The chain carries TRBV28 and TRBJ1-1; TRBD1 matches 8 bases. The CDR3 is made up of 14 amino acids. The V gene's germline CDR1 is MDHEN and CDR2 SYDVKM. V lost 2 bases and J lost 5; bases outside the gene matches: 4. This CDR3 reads CASSLQGAGTEAFF. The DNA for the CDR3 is TGTGCCAGCAGTTTACAGGGGGCGGGAACTGAAGCTTTCTTT.

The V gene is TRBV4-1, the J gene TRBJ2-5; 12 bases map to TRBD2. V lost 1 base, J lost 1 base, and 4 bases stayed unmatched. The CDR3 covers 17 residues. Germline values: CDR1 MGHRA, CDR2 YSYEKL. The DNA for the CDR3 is TGCGCCAGCAGCCAAGGGCTAGCGGGAGGGCTCCAAGAGACCCAGTACTTC. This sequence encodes CASSQGLAGGLQETQYF.

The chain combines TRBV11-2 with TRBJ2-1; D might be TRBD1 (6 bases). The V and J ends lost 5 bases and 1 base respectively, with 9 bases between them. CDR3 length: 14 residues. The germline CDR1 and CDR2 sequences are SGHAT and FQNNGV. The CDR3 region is CASSPRGSYNEQFF. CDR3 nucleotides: TGTGCCAGCAGCCCCAGGGGTTCCTACAATGAGCAGTTCTTC.